This T cell receptor (beta chain) appears in the sequencing data of a study of cytomegalovirus exposure and HLA in healthy donors. For the study at large: Of fewer than 450 genotyped donors, about 80% clustered with self-reported Caucasian donors.

Regarding the study as a whole: A likely sequencing artifact accounted for one observed cluster of highly shared sequence variants. HLA restriction was apparent for most CMV-associated TCR beta chains in a later analysis.

Regarding this clone: Its antigen is unidentified. The junction departs from the called germline gene at one end, perhaps through a read error.

While unrecorded immune exposures were likely, the donors were nominally healthy when sampled. PCR was performed using 60 Vbeta and 13 Jbeta primers. Produced via immunoSEQ multiplex PCR; TCRdb's table is partial and in-frame only. The profile shows approximately 150,000 clones, more than 60% of them singletons. Sequences were obtained from PBMCs. This receptor was identified in a man in his forties in good health and CMV-seropositive.

The CDR3 protein is CASSPYRGNSQYF. The CDR3 DNA is TGTGCCAGCAGCCCATACAGGGGGAACAGTCAGTACTTC. This chain links TRBV5-6 with TRBJ2-4; 8 bases agree with TRBD1. The CDR3 length is 13 residues. CDR1 and CDR2 from the germline V gene are SGHDT and YYEEEE.